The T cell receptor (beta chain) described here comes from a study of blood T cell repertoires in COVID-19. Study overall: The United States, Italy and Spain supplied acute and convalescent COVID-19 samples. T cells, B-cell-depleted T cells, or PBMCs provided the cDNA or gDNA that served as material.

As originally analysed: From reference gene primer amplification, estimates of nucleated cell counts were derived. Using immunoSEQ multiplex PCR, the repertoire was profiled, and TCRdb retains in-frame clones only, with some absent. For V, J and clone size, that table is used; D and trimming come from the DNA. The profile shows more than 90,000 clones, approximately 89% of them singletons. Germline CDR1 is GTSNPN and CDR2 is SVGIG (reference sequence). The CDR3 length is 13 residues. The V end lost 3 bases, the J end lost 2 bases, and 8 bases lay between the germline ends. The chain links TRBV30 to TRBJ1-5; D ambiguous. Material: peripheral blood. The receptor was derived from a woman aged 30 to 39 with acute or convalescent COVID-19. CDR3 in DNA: TGTGCCTGGAGGGGCGATCGCAATCAGCCCCAGCATTTT. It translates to CAWRGDRNQPQHF. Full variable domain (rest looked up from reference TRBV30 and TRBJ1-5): SQTIHQWPATLVQPVGSPLSLECTVEGTSNPNLYWYRQAAGRGLQLLFYSVGIGQISSEVPQNLSASRPQDRQFILSSKKLLLSDSGFYLCAWRGDRNQPQHFGDGTRLSIL.